A selection of T cell receptor beta chains follows, all from one sample in a study of T cells after posttransplantation cyclophosphamide. Here immunoSEQ multiplex PCR was the method, and the copy in TCRdb shows in-frame clones only, minus some. The sample presents 20,000 to 25,000 clones, none singletons. Source material: PBMCs. The source is a woman aged 60-75 years in good health, CMV-negative, and a related stem cell transplant donor. CDR3s include the opening cysteine and the closing phenylalanine or tryptophan. The D gene is left open where the match is weak. Some rows have no size entry. The others give once, few or many, or a class for an expanded clone.

D gene: TRBD1
clone size: .
V gene: TRBV5-4
J gene: TRBJ2-2
CDR3 DNA: TGTGCCAGCAGCGTCCCCTCCGGGACAGGGGCCACCGGGGAGCTGTTTTTT
CDR3 protein: CASSVPSGTGATGELFF

D gene: .
clone size: many
V gene: TRBV5-1
J gene: TRBJ1-6
CDR3 DNA: TGCGCCAGCAGCTTGGAGGGGCGTAATTCACCCCTCCACTTT
CDR3 protein: CASSLEGRNSPLHF

D gene: TRBD1
clone size: many
V gene: TRBV7-2
J gene: TRBJ2-2
CDR3 DNA: TGTGCCAGCAGCTTAGGTGGGACAGCCTCCGGGGAGCTGTTTTTT
CDR3 protein: CASSLGGTASGELFF

D gene: .
clone size: many
V gene: TRBV5-6
J gene: TRBJ1-6
CDR3 DNA: TGTGCCAGCAGCTTGATGGGGGCTGGTTCACCCCTCCACTTT
CDR3 protein: CASSLMGAGSPLHF

D gene: .
clone size: many
V gene: TRBV6-5
J gene: TRBJ1-1
CDR3 DNA: TGTGCCAGCAGTTACGTAACAGGGAACATGAACACTGAAGCTTTCTTT
CDR3 protein: CASSYVTGNMNTEAFF

D gene: TRBD1
clone size: .
V gene: TRBV19
J gene: TRBJ2-5
CDR3 DNA: TGTGCCAGTAGTATGGCCCGGACAGGGGGTCAAGAGACCCAGTACTTC
CDR3 protein: CASSMARTGGQETQYF

D gene: .
clone size: .
V gene: TRBV7-9
J gene: TRBJ2-4
CDR3 DNA: TGTGCCAGCAGCTTAGCGTTGGTCGGGGGTAAAGAAAACATTCAGTACTTC
CDR3 protein: CASSLALVGGKENIQYF

D gene: .
clone size: many
V gene: TRBV20-1
J gene: TRBJ2-1
CDR3 DNA: TGCAGTGCAAGGGGGTTGGTTGAGCAGTTCTTC
CDR3 protein: CSARGLVEQFF

D gene: .
clone size: .
V gene: TRBV28
J gene: TRBJ2-7
CDR3 DNA: TGTGCCAGCAGTTCCATAGGGATGGCAGGGATGCGGGAGCAGTACTTC
CDR3 protein: CASSSIGMAGMREQYF

D gene: .
clone size: many
V gene: TRBV10-3
J gene: TRBJ1-1
CDR3 DNA: TGTGCCATCAGTGGGAGTAACACTGAAGCTTTCTTT
CDR3 protein: CAISGSNTEAFF

D gene: .
clone size: many
V gene: TRBV6-5
J gene: TRBJ2-5
CDR3 DNA: TGTGCCAGCAGTTACTCGGGCAGTCCGACCCAAGAGACCCAGTACTTC
CDR3 protein: CASSYSGSPTQETQYF

D gene: .
clone size: many
V gene: TRBV2
J gene: TRBJ2-7
CDR3 DNA: TGTGCCAGCAGTGGCCCAGGCAGGGGCGACTACGAGCAGTACTTC
CDR3 protein: CASSGPGRGDYEQYF

D gene: TRBD1
clone size: .
V gene: TRBV7-6
J gene: TRBJ2-1
CDR3 DNA: TGTGCCAGCAAAGGGGACAGGGGGCTTTGGAATGAGCAGTTCTTC
CDR3 protein: CASKGDRGLWNEQFF

D gene: .
clone size: many
V gene: TRBV6-5
J gene: TRBJ2-3
CDR3 DNA: TGTGCCAGCAGTCAGGTCTTGGAGGGCTCAGATACGCAGTATTTT
CDR3 protein: CASSQVLEGSDTQYF

D gene: TRBD1
clone size: .
V gene: TRBV6-5
J gene: TRBJ2-2
CDR3 DNA: TGTGCCAGCAGTCGGGACAGGGGTTCCACCGGGGAGCTGTTTTTT
CDR3 protein: CASSRDRGSTGELFF

D gene: TRBD1
clone size: few
V gene: TRBV27
J gene: TRBJ1-6
CDR3 DNA: TGTGCCAGCAGTTTGACAGGGTCCCTGAGCTCCTATAATTCACCCCTCCACTTT
CDR3 protein: CASSLTGSLSSYNSPLHF

D gene: .
clone size: many
V gene: TRBV30
J gene: TRBJ1-3
CDR3 DNA: TGTGCCTGGAGTAAATTGGCAGGCTCTGGAAACACCATATATTTT
CDR3 protein: CAWSKLAGSGNTIYF

D gene: .
clone size: many
V gene: TRBV19
J gene: TRBJ1-5
CDR3 DNA: TGTGCCAGTAGTAGACGGGGGCAGCCCCAGCATTTT
CDR3 protein: CASSRRGQPQHF

D gene: .
clone size: many
V gene: TRBV5-1
J gene: TRBJ1-3
CDR3 DNA: TGCGCCAGCAGCTTGTTAGCCAGGGCCGGAAACACCATATATTTT
CDR3 protein: CASSLLARAGNTIYF

D gene: TRBD1
clone size: many
V gene: TRBV4-1
J gene: TRBJ2-7
CDR3 DNA: TGCGCCAGCAGCCAAGGACAGGGTGGAGAGCAGTACTTC
CDR3 protein: CASSQGQGGEQYF

D gene: TRBD1
clone size: large
V gene: TRBV10-3
J gene: TRBJ1-5
CDR3 DNA: TGTGCCATCAGGGGACAGATCAATCAGCCCCAGCATTTT
CDR3 protein: CAIRGQINQPQHF

D gene: TRBD2
clone size: .
V gene: TRBV6-6
J gene: TRBJ2-1
CDR3 DNA: TGTGCCAGCAGTTCGACTAGCGGGACCTACAATGAGCAGTTCTTC
CDR3 protein: CASSSTSGTYNEQFF

D gene: .
clone size: many
V gene: TRBV25-1
J gene: TRBJ2-2
CDR3 DNA: TGTGCCAGCAGTTTGACAGGGAACACCGGGGAGCTGTTTTTT
CDR3 protein: CASSLTGNTGELFF

D gene: TRBD1
clone size: many
V gene: TRBV27
J gene: TRBJ1-4
CDR3 DNA: TGTGCCAGCAGTTTATCGGGACAGGCTCTGGGTAAACTGTTTTTT
CDR3 protein: CASSLSGQALGKLFF

D gene: .
clone size: few
V gene: TRBV6-5
J gene: TRBJ2-5
CDR3 DNA: TGTGCCAGCAGCCTAGCGGAGGGGGATCGGGAGCAGTACTTC
CDR3 protein: CASSLAEGDREQYF

D gene: .
clone size: many
V gene: TRBV11-2
J gene: TRBJ2-3
CDR3 DNA: TGTGCCAGCAGCTTTATGGGGACTAGCACAGATACGCAGTATTTT
CDR3 protein: CASSFMGTSTDTQYF

D gene: .
clone size: many
V gene: TRBV6-5
J gene: TRBJ1-6
CDR3 DNA: TGTGCCAGCAGTTTGAGCGGCGGCGGGATTTCACCCCTCCACTTT
CDR3 protein: CASSLSGGGISPLHF

D gene: .
clone size: many
V gene: TRBV7-9
J gene: TRBJ1-4
CDR3 DNA: TGTGCCAGCAGCCAAGGAGGGGAAAAACTGTTTTTT
CDR3 protein: CASSQGGEKLFF

D gene: TRBD1
clone size: many
V gene: TRBV6-6
J gene: TRBJ2-2
CDR3 DNA: TGTGCCAGCAGTACCAGACCAGGGGGCAACACCGGGGAGCTGTTTTTT
CDR3 protein: CASSTRPGGNTGELFF

D gene: .
clone size: many
V gene: TRBV6-1
J gene: TRBJ1-5
CDR3 DNA: TGTGCCAGCAGTGAAGCGAGGGGGTACCAGCCCCAGCATTTT
CDR3 protein: CASSEARGYQPQHF

D gene: TRBD2
clone size: .
V gene: TRBV15
J gene: TRBJ2-7
CDR3 DNA: TGTGCCACCAGCAGAGATACAGCTAGCGGAATTTCCTACGAGCAGTACTTC
CDR3 protein: CATSRDTASGISYEQYF

D gene: .
clone size: .
V gene: TRBV7-9
J gene: TRBJ2-3
CDR3 DNA: TGTGCCAGCAGCCTAAAGGGAAGGGCGGGTCTGAGCACAGATACGCAGTATTTT
CDR3 protein: CASSLKGRAGLSTDTQYF

D gene: TRBD2
clone size: many
V gene: TRBV25-1
J gene: TRBJ2-2
CDR3 DNA: TGTGCCAGCAGTGAATCGTGGGGGGGATGTACCGGGGAGCTGTTTTTT
CDR3 protein: CASSESWGGCTGELFF

D gene: .
clone size: many
V gene: TRBV2
J gene: TRBJ2-2
CDR3 DNA: TGTGCCAGCAGTGAAGCGGCCCAGGGGGAGCTGTTTTTT
CDR3 protein: CASSEAAQGELFF

D gene: .
clone size: many
V gene: TRBV18
J gene: TRBJ1-1
CDR3 DNA: TGTGCCAGCTCACCAGTAGGGACTAACACTGAAGCTTTCTTT
CDR3 protein: CASSPVGTNTEAFF

D gene: TRBD2
clone size: many
V gene: TRBV6-5
J gene: TRBJ2-7
CDR3 DNA: TGTGCCAGCAGTTACCTGGGAGCGGGAGGAGGCTACGAGCAGTACTTC
CDR3 protein: CASSYLGAGGGYEQYF

D gene: TRBD1
clone size: .
V gene: TRBV9
J gene: TRBJ2-7
CDR3 DNA: TGTGCCAGCAGCGTAGGGACAGGCCGTTCCTACGAGCAGTACTTC
CDR3 protein: CASSVGTGRSYEQYF

D gene: TRBD2
clone size: many
V gene: TRBV28
J gene: TRBJ2-1
CDR3 DNA: TGTGCCAGCAGTTTTCTACTAGCGGGAGGGCCCGGTGAGCAGTTCTTC
CDR3 protein: CASSFLLAGGPGEQFF

D gene: .
clone size: many
V gene: TRBV6-6
J gene: TRBJ1-1
CDR3 DNA: TGTGCCGTGGGGGCCGCTGAAGCTTTCTTT
CDR3 protein: CAVGAAEAFF

D gene: TRBD1
clone size: many
V gene: TRBV13
J gene: TRBJ2-5
CDR3 DNA: TGTGCCAGCAGCACGGGACAGGGCGGGGAGACCCAGTACTTC
CDR3 protein: CASSTGQGGETQYF

D gene: TRBD2
clone size: many
V gene: TRBV5-8
J gene: TRBJ2-3
CDR3 DNA: TGTGCCAGCAGCTATCCGGGACTAGCCCCAGATACGCAGTATTTT
CDR3 protein: CASSYPGLAPDTQYF

D gene: TRBD1
clone size: many
V gene: TRBV5-1
J gene: TRBJ1-1
CDR3 DNA: TGCGCCAGCAGCTCTCGCCATCTGACAGGGGGCGTCCAGGGGAACACTGAAGCTTTCTTT
CDR3 protein: CASSSRHLTGGVQGNTEAFF

D gene: .
clone size: .
V gene: TRBV9
J gene: TRBJ2-7
CDR3 DNA: TGTGCCAGCAGCGTAGTGGGAGACTCAACCTACGAGCAGTACTTC
CDR3 protein: CASSVVGDSTYEQYF

D gene: .
clone size: few
V gene: TRBV7-2
J gene: TRBJ2-2
CDR3 DNA: TGTGCCAGCGGCCCGCAGGGGGGGGAGCTGTTTTTT
CDR3 protein: CASGPQGGELFF

D gene: .
clone size: many
V gene: TRBV9
J gene: TRBJ1-1
CDR3 DNA: TGTGCCAGCAGCGTCATGTCTATGAACACTGAAGCTTTCTTT
CDR3 protein: CASSVMSMNTEAFF

D gene: .
clone size: many
V gene: TRBV5-6
J gene: TRBJ2-2
CDR3 DNA: TGTGCCAGCAGCTTGCGGGGTAGGGAGCTGTTTTTT
CDR3 protein: CASSLRGRELFF